Below are 10 T cell receptor beta chains sequenced from a single sample in a study of blood T cell repertoires in COVID-19. Profiled with immunoSEQ multiplex PCR; TCRdb holds only in-frame clones, not every one. The sample consists of around 260,000 clones, roughly 88% of them appearing once. Sequencing was done on a sample of peripheral blood. These receptors came from a woman between 65 and 79 years old with COVID-19, enrolled during active disease.

V is TRBV7-3 and J is TRBJ2-5; 7 bases map to TRBD1. Germline values: CDR1 SGHTA, CDR2 FQGTGA. The CDR3 loop spans 13 amino acids. Losses at the gene ends were 5 bases for V and 9 bases for J; bases not matched to a gene: 9. The CDR3 DNA follows: TGTGCCAGCAGCCCGACGACAGGGTTGGCCCAGTACTTC. It specifies CASSPTTGLAQYF. Using reference TRBV7-3 and TRBJ2-5 for the parts outside the CDR3, the full variable domain is GAGVSQTPSNKVTEKGKYVELRCDPISGHTALYWYRQSLGQGPEFLIYFQGTGAADDSGLPNDRFFAVRPEGSVSTLKIQRTERGDSAVYLCASSPTTGLAQYFGPGTRLLVL.

This CDR3 reads CASSLHKGSGQLTYEQYF. CDR3 DNA sequence: TGCGCCAGCAGCCTCCATAAGGGGTCTGGACAGTTAACCTACGAGCAGTACTTC. This chain links TRBV4-3 with TRBJ2-7, with D possibly matching TRBD1 (6 bases). Germline CDR1 and CDR2: LGHNA and YSLEER. Between the trimmed V and J ends, which lost 4 bases and 2 bases, there was a span of 24 bases. This CDR3 region has 18 residues.

The chain joins TRBV27 to TRBJ2-2, with D perhaps TRBD1 (5 bases). V lost 5 bases and J lost 1, with 14 bases in between. The length of the CDR3 is 16 residues. Germline CDR1 reads MNHEY; CDR2 reads SMNVEV (reference sequence). DNA for the CDR3: TGTGCCAGCAGTCCCGAAGCCACAGGGAACACCGGGGAGCTGTTTTTT. Encoded protein: CASSPEATGNTGELFF.

This sequence joins TRBV19 and TRBJ2-1; TRBD2 aligns across 12 bases. The CDR3 extends over 17 amino acids. V trimming: 8 bases; J trimming: 7 bases; junction bases outside the gene matches: 15. Germline-derived CDR1 and CDR2 are LNHDA and SQIVND (reference sequence). Here the CDR3 DNA reads TGTGCCAGTCGAATCCACCTAGCGGGAGGGCCGAAGAATGAGCAGTTCTTC. Its protein is CASRIHLAGGPKNEQFF.

CDR3 nucleotide sequence: TGTGCCAGCAGCTTGAAGGGACAGGTACCGTCTGGGGCCAACGTCCTGACTTTC. It encodes CASSLKGQVPSGANVLTF. The rearrangement uses TRBV5-4 and TRBJ2-6, with 8 bases matching TRBD1. Unmatched junction bases numbered 7, after V lost 1 base and J lost 1 base. The CDR3 totals 18 residues. Germline CDR1 reads SGHNT; CDR2 reads YYREEE (reference sequence).

The chain joins TRBV7-3 to TRBJ2-5; D is uncertain. There are 14 residues in the CDR3. Germline V lookup: CDR1 SGHTA, CDR2 FQGTGA. V was pared by 1 base and J by 4 bases, with 10 bases between. The CDR3 sequence: CASSLNWASETQYF. The CDR3 region has the DNA TGTGCCAGCAGCTTAAACTGGGCATCAGAGACCCAGTACTTC.

This clone came up once. V and J are TRBV19 and TRBJ1-5, with TRBD1 identical over 8 bases. Trimming took 7 bases from V and 5 from J; bases not matched to a gene: 7. From germline, CDR1 is LNHDA and CDR2 SQIVND (reference sequence). The CDR3 has 14 amino acids. The CDR3 bases are TGTGCCAGTACCCCGGACAGGGAAGATCAGCCCCAGCATTTT. This gives the protein CASTPDREDQPQHF.

V is TRBV3-1 (or the pseudogene TRBV3-2) and J is TRBJ2-1; maybe TRBD2 (6 bases). V dropped 0 bases and J dropped 2 bases, with 8 bases sitting between them. Germline assignment: CDR1 LGHDT and CDR2 YNNKEL (reference sequence). This CDR3 has 15 amino acids. The CDR3 region is CASSQDGTAYNEQFF. In nucleotides, the CDR3 is TGTGCCAGCAGCCAAGATGGGACTGCCTACAATGAGCAGTTCTTC.

CDR3 DNA sequence: TGTGCCAGCAGTTACGCACAGGGTTACGACGAGCAGTACTTC. This encodes CASSYAQGYDEQYF. This sequence joins TRBV6-5 and TRBJ2-7; weak D call: TRBD1 (6 bases). CDR3 length equals 14 residues. Germline values: CDR1 MNHEY, CDR2 SVGAGI. V was pared by 2 bases and J by 5 bases, with 13 bases between.

This rearrangement joins TRBV18 to TRBJ2-6, with 7 nucleotides matching TRBD1. The CDR3 is 18 amino acids. Unmatched junction bases numbered 7, after V lost 2 bases and J lost 0 bases. Germline assignment: CDR1 KGHSH and CDR2 LQKENI. CDR3 sequence (DNA): TGTGCCAGCTCACCAGCACAGGGGATATACTCTGGGGCCAACGTCCTGACTTTC. This gives the protein CASSPAQGIYSGANVLTF.